This entry features one TCR beta chain sequence. The sample is drawn from a study of blood T cell repertoires in COVID-19. V dropped 5 bases and J dropped 7; count of bases not matched to a gene: 10. Germline CDR1 and CDR2: MDHEN and SYDVKM. The CDR3 consists of 15 residues. Clinical history as reported by participants underpinned cohort assignment. Sequenced by immunoSEQ multiplex PCR; TCRdb stores in-frame clones only, minus some. The data show 350,000 to 450,000 clones, over 75% seen once. This receptor was obtained from a man in his thirties or forties who had recovered from COVID-19. V usage is TRBV28 and J usage is TRBJ2-7; 11 bases fit TRBD1. Sequences were obtained from PBMCs or T cells enriched from blood (not recorded which). Written as DNA, the CDR3 is TGTGCCAGCAGTCGCCAAGGCGGGACAGGGGGGGAGCAGTACTTC. Residues: CASSRQGGTGGEQYF. Using reference TRBV28 and TRBJ2-7 for the parts outside the CDR3, the full variable domain is DVKVTQSSRYLVKRTGEKVFLECVQDMDHENMFWYRQDPGLGLRLIYFSYDVKMKEKGDIPEGYSVSREKKERFSLILESASTNQTSMYLCASSRQGGTGGEQYFGPGTRLTVT.